These 26 T cell receptor beta chains originate from one sample sequenced in a study of T cell responses to AZD1222 COVID-19 vaccine. The data were produced by immunoSEQ multiplex PCR, yet TCRdb's version contains in-frame clones alone and is incomplete. The data hold some 190,000 clones, with 80% to 95% observed a single time. Sequenced material: peripheral blood, taken on day 0 of AZD1222 vaccination. These TCRs come from an adult in good health.

This rearrangement joins TRBV7-2 to TRBJ1-2, with D possibly TRBD1 on 5 matching bases. V lost 5 bases to trimming and J lost 1 base, with 8 bases between them. CDR1 and CDR2 (germline): SGHTA, FQGNSA. The CDR3 runs 13 residues. The CDR3 DNA reads TGTGCCAGCAGCCTACAGGATAACTATGGCTACACCTTC. Translation gives CASSLQDNYGYTF.

This sequence joins TRBV10-3 and TRBJ1-2; no reliable D call. Per the germline V gene, CDR1 is ENHRY and CDR2 is SYGVKD. The ends were cut back, 0 bases at V and 10 bases at J, with 6 bases in the middle. The CDR3 runs 11 residues. The CDR3 region is CAISESAAYTF. DNA for the CDR3: TGTGCCATCAGTGAGTCGGCGGCCTACACCTTC.

This rearrangement joins TRBV10-3 to TRBJ2-7; either TRBD1 or TRBD2 may supply D (5 bases each). Trimming removed 4 bases from V and 6 bases from J, with 16 bases in between. The germline gives CDR1 ENHRY, CDR2 SYGVKD. This CDR3 is built from 14 residues. CDR3: CAISASGTSREQYF. The CDR3 nucleotides read TGTGCCATCAGTGCGTCAGGGACGTCTCGCGAGCAGTACTTC.

The chain is built from TRBV28 and TRBJ2-7, with a tentative D call TRBD2 (5 bases). V lost 6 bases to trimming and J lost 4 bases, with 7 bases between them. The CDR3 loop spans 11 amino acids. Germline assignment: CDR1 MDHEN and CDR2 SYDVKM. The CDR3 nucleotides read TGTGCCAGCAGGAGGGTTTACGAGCAGTACTTC. It encodes CASRRVYEQYF. Full variable domain (rest looked up from reference TRBV28 and TRBJ2-7): DVKVTQSSRYLVKRTGEKVFLECVQDMDHENMFWYRQDPGLGLRLIYFSYDVKMKEKGDIPEGYSVSREKKERFSLILESASTNQTSMYLCASRRVYEQYFGPGTRLTVT.

The CDR3 region has the DNA TGCGCCAGCAGCGCAAGTTTAGAGACCCAGTACTTC. This encodes CASSASLETQYF. V and J are TRBV5-1 and TRBJ2-5; the D is unclear. Germline V gene lookup returns CDR1 SGHRS and CDR2 YFSETQ. This CDR3 comprises 12 residues. The V end was cut by 4 bases, the J end by 4 bases, with 8 bases between.

The V and J genes are TRBV25-1 and TRBJ2-3, with D hard to call. The length of the CDR3 is 11 residues. Germline V gene lookup returns CDR1 MGHDK and CDR2 SYGVNS. Trimming took off 5 bases at V and 5 bases at J, with 5 bases between the two ends. The chain's CDR3 is CASSTVDTQYF. For the CDR3, the DNA is TGTGCCAGCAGTACCGTAGATACGCAGTATTTT. Filled out from reference TRBV25-1 and TRBJ2-3, the complete variable domain reads EADIYQTPRYLVIGTGKKITLECSQTMGHDKMYWYQQDPGMELHLIHYSYGVNSTEKGDLSSESTVSRIRTEHFPLTLESARPSHTSQYLCASSTVDTQYFGPGTRLTVL.

The genes are TRBV3-1 (or the pseudogene TRBV3-2) and TRBJ2-7; D might be TRBD2 (6 bases). The V end was cut by 0 bases, the J end by 2 bases, with 11 bases between. CDR1 is LGHDT, CDR2 YNNKEL, per germline (reference sequence). The CDR3 is 15 residues long. Written as DNA, the CDR3 is TGTGCCAGCAGCCAAGATGGAGGGCTTACCTACGAGCAGTACTTC. This translates into CASSQDGGLTYEQYF.

The chain combines TRBV19 with TRBJ1-4; a weak D match, TRBD1 (5 bases). From germline, CDR1 is LNHDA and CDR2 SQIVND (reference sequence). Between the trimmed V and J ends, which lost 10 bases and 8 bases, there was a span of 17 bases. The CDR3 consists of 13 residues. In DNA, the CDR3 is TGTGCCACCTATGGAGAAGGGGTCGAAAAACTGTTTTTT. Its translation: CATYGEGVEKLFF.

This rearrangement joins TRBV6-1 to TRBJ2-7; no reliable D call. The CDR3 loop spans 17 amino acids. Germline CDR1 reads MNHNS; CDR2 reads SASEGT. The germline V and J ends were trimmed by 2 bases and 3 bases, with 20 bases remaining between them. CDR3 DNA sequence: TGTGCCAGCAGTGAAAATCCCGCCGGAGTGCATTACTACGAGCAGTACTTC. Translating it yields CASSENPAGVHYYEQYF.

The rearrangement uses TRBV5-1 and TRBJ1-1; unclear D gene. The CDR3 totals 11 residues. Trimming stripped 5 bases from V and 11 bases from J, with 13 bases between. Germline values: CDR1 SGHRS, CDR2 YFSETQ. CDR3: CASREGSRAFF. CDR3 nucleotides: TGCGCCAGCAGGGAAGGGAGCCGGGCTTTCTTT.

This clone was picked up many times. The chain combines TRBV11-2 with TRBJ1-5; no firm D call. V was trimmed by 1 base and J by 1 base, leaving 5 bases between them. CDR3 length: 14 residues. Germline CDR1 and CDR2: SGHAT and FQNNGV. In DNA, the CDR3 is TGTGCCAGCAGCTTAGTTGGGAGCAATCAGCCCCAGCATTTT. This translates into CASSLVGSNQPQHF. Drawing the rest from reference TRBV11-2 and TRBJ1-5, the complete variable domain is EAGVAQSPRYKIIEKRQSVAFWCNPISGHATLYWYQQILGQGPKLLIQFQNNGVVDDSQLPKDRFSAERLKGVDSTLKIQPAKLEDSAVYLCASSLVGSNQPQHFGDGTRLSIL.

V is TRBV3-1 (or the pseudogene TRBV3-2) and J is TRBJ2-1; D gene unclear. The CDR3 runs 13 residues. V lost 0 bases to trimming and J lost 9 bases, with 9 bases between them. Germline CDR1 reads LGHDT; CDR2 reads YNNKEL (reference sequence). CDR3 residues: CASSQDRRGEQFF. CDR3 nucleotide sequence: TGTGCCAGCAGCCAAGACCGTCGTGGTGAGCAGTTCTTC.

The chain joins TRBV12-2 to TRBJ1-6. TRBV12-2 is labeled a pseudogene. This CDR3 is 12 amino acids long. The DNA for the CDR3 is TGTGCAAGTCGCTTACCTTGTTCACCCCTCCACTTT. This translates into CASRLPCSPLHF.

V and J are TRBV4-2 and TRBJ2-3; 9 nucleotides match TRBD2. After removal of 4 bases from V and 3 bases from J, the junction contained 11 bases not matched to a gene. CDR3 size: 17 residues. Germline CDR1 is LGHNA and CDR2 is YNFKEQ. CDR3 bases: TGTGCCAGCAGCCCACCGACCGAGCGGGGGGTTACAGATACGCAGTATTTT. This translates into CASSPPTERGVTDTQYF.

The gene calls are TRBV20-1 and TRBJ2-4, with D possibly being TRBD1 or TRBD2 (5 bases each). Germline-derived CDR1 and CDR2 are DFQATT and SNEGSKA (reference sequence). Between the trimmed V and J ends, which lost 5 bases and 8 bases, there was a span of 10 bases. The CDR3 has 11 amino acids. CDR3 in DNA: TGCAGTGCTGGGACCAGGGACATTCAGTACTTC. It translates to CSAGTRDIQYF.

This rearrangement joins TRBV7-2 to TRBJ1-5, with D possibly being TRBD1 (6 bases). Germline CDR1 SGHTA, CDR2 FQGNSA. The germline V and J ends were trimmed by 1 base and 7 bases, with 8 bases remaining between them. This CDR3 contains 13 residues. The CDR3 is CASSLGTGQPQHF. The CDR3 DNA sequence: TGTGCCAGCAGCTTAGGAACAGGGCAGCCCCAGCATTTT.

The chain links TRBV25-1 to TRBJ1-2; 9 bases match TRBD1. Unmatched junction bases numbered 5, after V lost 8 bases and J lost 4 bases. Looked up from germline, CDR1 is MGHDK and CDR2 is SYGVNS. The CDR3 sequence is 13 residues long. The CDR3: CASRTGVGYGYTF. CDR3 DNA: TGTGCCAGCCGGACAGGGGTCGGCTATGGCTACACCTTC.

This clone has a single count. The rearrangement links TRBV7-3 to TRBJ2-1; D uncertain. The V end was cut by 2 bases, the J end by 4 bases, with 12 bases between. The CDR3 runs 15 residues. Germline values: CDR1 SGHTA, CDR2 FQGTGA. CDR3 bases: TGTGCCAGCAGCTTAGATGGCCAGCAGTACAATGAGCAGTTCTTC. It codes for CASSLDGQQYNEQFF.

The chain uses TRBV10-3 and TRBJ1-2, with D perhaps matching TRBD1 (5 bases). Germline V gives CDR1 ENHRY, CDR2 SYGVKD. This CDR3 comprises 11 residues. With 3 bases removed from V and 7 bases from J, the gap between germline ends came to 6 bases. This chain's CDR3 is CAISDGTGYTF. CDR3 coding DNA: TGTGCCATCAGTGACGGGACTGGCTACACCTTC.

The chain has TRBV5-1 and TRBJ2-5; 7 nucleotides line up with TRBD1. J lost 4 bases, V lost 3 bases, and 3 bases had no gene match. Germline CDR1 SGHRS, CDR2 YFSETQ. The CDR3 covers 13 residues. CDR3 nucleotide sequence: TGCGCCAGCAGCTCAACAGGGGCAGAGACCCAGTACTTC. This sequence encodes CASSSTGAETQYF. Filled out from reference TRBV5-1 and TRBJ2-5, the complete variable domain reads KAGVTQTPRYLIKTRGQQVTLSCSPISGHRSVSWYQQTPGQGLQFLFEYFSETQRNKGNFPGRFSGRQFSNSRSEMNVSTLELGDSALYLCASSSTGAETQYFGPGTRLLVL.

The count of this clone is one. The CDR3 is CASSARTGSSYEQYF. As DNA, the CDR3 is TGTGCCAGCAGTGCTAGGACAGGGAGCTCCTACGAGCAGTACTTC. The chain has TRBV6-2 or TRBV6-3 and TRBJ2-7, with TRBD1 matching 8 bases. Unmatched junction bases numbered 6, after V lost 5 bases and J lost 0 bases. The CDR3 contains 15 residues. Germline V gives CDR1 MNHEY, CDR2 SVGEGT.

This sequence joins TRBV2 and TRBJ1-5, with D maybe TRBD1 (6 bases). The CDR3 contains 13 residues. Germline V gives CDR1 SNHLY, CDR2 FYNNEI. V was pared by 6 bases and J by 5 bases, with 11 bases between. This chain's CDR3 is CASRGGEHQPQHF. The CDR3 DNA sequence: TGTGCCAGCAGAGGGGGGGAGCATCAGCCCCAGCATTTT.

This clone was found once. The V gene is TRBV24-1, the J gene TRBJ1-5; D perhaps matches TRBD1 (6 bases). V was shortened by 5 bases and J by 0 bases, with 7 bases between the two germline ends. The CDR3 length is 14 residues. Germline V gene data show CDR1 as KGHDR and CDR2 as SFDVKD. The CDR3 loop reads CATSGGGSNQPQHF. The CDR3 bases are TGTGCCACCAGTGGAGGGGGTAGCAATCAGCCCCAGCATTTT.

With respect to this clone: The germline gene is not matched at one end of the junction; a read error may be the cause. This rearrangement joins TRBV30 to TRBJ1-2; 7 nucleotides match TRBD1. CDR3 size: 13 residues. Germline-derived CDR1 and CDR2 are GTSNPN and SVGIG (reference sequence). CDR3 nucleotides: TGTGCCGGGAGACAGGGAGGCGACTATGGCTACACCTTC. Protein: CAGRQGGDYGYTF.

The gene calls are TRBV9 and TRBJ2-3, with TRBD2 matching 7 bases. CDR3 length: 16 residues. The junction had 7 bases not matched to a gene; V was cut back by 3 bases and J by 0 bases. Germline V CDR1 and CDR2: SGDLS, YYNGEE. The CDR3: CASSGLGRGSTDTQYF. The CDR3 DNA follows: TGTGCCAGCAGCGGCCTGGGGCGGGGGAGCACAGATACGCAGTATTTT.

This sequence joins TRBV28 and TRBJ1-1; weak D call: TRBD1 (5 bases). The CDR3 totals 14 residues. Trimming removed 6 bases from V and 5 bases from J, with 16 bases in between. CDR1 MDHEN and CDR2 SYDVKM come from the germline V gene. The DNA of the CDR3 is TGTGCCAGCAGCATCGCCCTGGGACGGACTGAAGCTTTCTTT. Translated, it gives CASSIALGRTEAFF.